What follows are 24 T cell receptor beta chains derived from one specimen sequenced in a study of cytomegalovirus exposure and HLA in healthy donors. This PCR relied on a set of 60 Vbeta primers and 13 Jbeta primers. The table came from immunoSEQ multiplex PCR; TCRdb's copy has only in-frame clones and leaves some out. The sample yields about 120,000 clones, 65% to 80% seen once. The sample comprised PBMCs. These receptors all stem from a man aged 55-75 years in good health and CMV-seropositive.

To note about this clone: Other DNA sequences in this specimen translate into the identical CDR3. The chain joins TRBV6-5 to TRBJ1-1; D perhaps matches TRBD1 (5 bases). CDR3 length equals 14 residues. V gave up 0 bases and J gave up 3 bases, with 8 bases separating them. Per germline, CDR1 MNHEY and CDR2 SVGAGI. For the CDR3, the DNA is TGTGCCAGCAGTTACTCACGGGGGGACACTGAAGCTTTCTTT. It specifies CASSYSRGDTEAFF.

CDR3 in amino acids: CASSYEAGGHYGYTF. DNA of the CDR3: TGTGCCAGCAGTTACGAAGCAGGGGGGCACTATGGCTACACCTTC. The chain employs TRBV6-5 and TRBJ1-2; 7 bases line up with TRBD1. The CDR3 contains 15 residues. Trimming cost V 2 bases and J 3 bases; bases outside gene matches: 6. The germline V gene encodes CDR1 MNHEY and CDR2 SVGAGI.

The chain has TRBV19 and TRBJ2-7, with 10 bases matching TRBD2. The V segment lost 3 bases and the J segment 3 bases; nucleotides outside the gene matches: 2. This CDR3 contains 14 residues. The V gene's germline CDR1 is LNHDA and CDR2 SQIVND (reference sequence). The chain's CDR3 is CASSIGLADYEQYF. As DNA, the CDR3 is TGTGCCAGTAGTATCGGACTAGCGGACTACGAGCAGTACTTC.

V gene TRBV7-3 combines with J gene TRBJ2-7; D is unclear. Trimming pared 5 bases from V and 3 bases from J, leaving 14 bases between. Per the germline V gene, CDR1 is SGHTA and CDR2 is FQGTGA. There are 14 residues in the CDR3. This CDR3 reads CASSDPRRGYEQYF. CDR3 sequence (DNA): TGTGCCAGCAGCGACCCGCGGAGAGGCTACGAGCAGTACTTC.

In DNA form, the CDR3 reads TGTGCCAGCAGAAGGAGCATGAACACTGAAGCTTTCTTT. Translating it yields CASRRSMNTEAFF. The chain carries TRBV28 and TRBJ1-1, with D unclear. This CDR3 spans 13 amino acids. Trimming cost V 6 bases and J 0 bases, with 8 bases left between them. From germline, CDR1 is MDHEN and CDR2 SYDVKM.

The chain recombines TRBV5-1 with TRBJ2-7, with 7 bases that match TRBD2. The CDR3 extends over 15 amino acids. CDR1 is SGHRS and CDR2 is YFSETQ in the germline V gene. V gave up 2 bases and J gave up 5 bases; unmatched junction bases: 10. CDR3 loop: CASSLVGAGYDEQYF. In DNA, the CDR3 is TGCGCCAGCAGCTTAGTGGGAGCGGGATACGACGAGCAGTACTTC.

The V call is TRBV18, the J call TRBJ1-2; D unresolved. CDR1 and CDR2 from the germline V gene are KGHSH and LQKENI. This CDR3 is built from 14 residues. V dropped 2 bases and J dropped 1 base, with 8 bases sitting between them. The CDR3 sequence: CASSPSQNNYGYTF. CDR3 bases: TGTGCCAGCTCACCATCACAGAATAACTATGGCTACACCTTC.

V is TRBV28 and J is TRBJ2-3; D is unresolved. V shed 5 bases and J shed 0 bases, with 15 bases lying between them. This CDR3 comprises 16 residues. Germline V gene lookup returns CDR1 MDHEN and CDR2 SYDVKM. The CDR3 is CASSPRFFFSTDTQYF. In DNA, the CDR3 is TGTGCCAGCAGTCCGAGATTTTTCTTTAGCACAGATACGCAGTATTTT.

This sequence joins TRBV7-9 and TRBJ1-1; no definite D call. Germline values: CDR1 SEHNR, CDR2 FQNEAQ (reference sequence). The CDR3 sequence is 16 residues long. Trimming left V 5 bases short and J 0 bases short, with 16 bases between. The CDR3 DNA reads TGTGCCAGCAGCCCCCCCGGCGGAGGAATGAACACTGAAGCTTTCTTT. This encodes CASSPPGGGMNTEAFF.

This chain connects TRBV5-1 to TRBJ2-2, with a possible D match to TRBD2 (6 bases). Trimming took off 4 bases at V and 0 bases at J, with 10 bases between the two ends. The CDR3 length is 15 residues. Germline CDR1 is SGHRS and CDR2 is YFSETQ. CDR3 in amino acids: CASSRGNANTGELFF. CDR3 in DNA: TGCGCCAGCAGCCGGGGGAACGCGAACACCGGGGAGCTGTTTTTT.

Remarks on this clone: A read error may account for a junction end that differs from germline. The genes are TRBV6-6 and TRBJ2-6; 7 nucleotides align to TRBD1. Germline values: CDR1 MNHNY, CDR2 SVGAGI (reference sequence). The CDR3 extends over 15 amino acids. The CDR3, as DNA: TGTGCCAGCAGACTCGACAGGGCTGGGGCCAACGGCCTGACTTTC. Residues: CASRLDRAGANGLTF.

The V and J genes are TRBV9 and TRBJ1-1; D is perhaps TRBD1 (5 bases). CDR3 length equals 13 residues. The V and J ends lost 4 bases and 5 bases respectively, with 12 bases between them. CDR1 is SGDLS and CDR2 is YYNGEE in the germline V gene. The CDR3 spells CASSTFGGTEAFF. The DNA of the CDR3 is TGTGCCAGCAGCACTTTCGGGGGGACTGAAGCTTTCTTT.

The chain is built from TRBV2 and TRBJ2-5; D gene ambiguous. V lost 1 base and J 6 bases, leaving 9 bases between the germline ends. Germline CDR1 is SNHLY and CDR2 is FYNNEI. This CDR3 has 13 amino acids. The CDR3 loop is CASSEDLRQTQYF. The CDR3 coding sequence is TGTGCCAGCAGTGAAGATTTGAGGCAGACCCAGTACTTC.

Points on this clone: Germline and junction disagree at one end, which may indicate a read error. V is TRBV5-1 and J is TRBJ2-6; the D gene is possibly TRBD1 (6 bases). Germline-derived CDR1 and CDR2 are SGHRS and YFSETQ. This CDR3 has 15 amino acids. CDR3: CASSYRTAGANGLTF. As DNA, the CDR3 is TGCGCCAGCAGCTACCGGACAGCTGGGGCCAACGGCCTGACTTTC.

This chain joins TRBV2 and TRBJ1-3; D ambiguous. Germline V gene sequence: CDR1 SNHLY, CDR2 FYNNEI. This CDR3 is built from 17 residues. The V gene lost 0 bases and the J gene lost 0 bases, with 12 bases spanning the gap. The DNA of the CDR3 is TGTGCCAGCAGTGAAGCGGTTGTGGCGGTCTCTGGAAACACCATATATTTT. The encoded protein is CASSEAVVAVSGNTIYF. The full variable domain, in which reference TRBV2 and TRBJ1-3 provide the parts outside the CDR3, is EPEVTQTPSHQVTQMGQEVILRCVPISNHLYFYWYRQILGQKVEFLVSFYNNEISEKSEIFDDQFSVERPDGSNFTLKIRSTKLEDSAMYFCASSEAVVAVSGNTIYFGEGSWLTVV.

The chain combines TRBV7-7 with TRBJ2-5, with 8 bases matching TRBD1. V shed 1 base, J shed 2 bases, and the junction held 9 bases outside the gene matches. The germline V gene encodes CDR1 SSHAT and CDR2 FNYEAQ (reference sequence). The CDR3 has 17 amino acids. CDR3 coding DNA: TGTGCCAGCAGCTTAGGCGACAGGGGAGGTGGGCAAGAGACCCAGTACTTC. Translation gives CASSLGDRGGGQETQYF.

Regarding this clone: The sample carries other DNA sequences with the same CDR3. CDR3 DNA: TGTGCCAGCAGCCTCGGGACAGGGAATCAGCCCCAGCATTTT. This sequence encodes CASSLGTGNQPQHF. J is TRBJ1-5 and V is TRBV7-9; 9 nucleotides agree with TRBD1. Per germline, CDR1 SEHNR and CDR2 FQNEAQ (reference sequence). This CDR3 comprises 14 residues. The V segment lost 5 bases and the J segment 4 bases; nucleotides outside the gene matches: 3.

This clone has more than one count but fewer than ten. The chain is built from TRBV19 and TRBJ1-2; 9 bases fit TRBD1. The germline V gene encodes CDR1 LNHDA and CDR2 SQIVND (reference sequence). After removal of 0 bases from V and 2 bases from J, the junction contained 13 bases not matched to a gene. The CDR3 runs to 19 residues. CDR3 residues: CASSIDVSRTGETNYGYTF. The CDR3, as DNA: TGTGCCAGTAGTATAGATGTGTCCCGGACAGGGGAGACCAACTATGGCTACACCTTC.

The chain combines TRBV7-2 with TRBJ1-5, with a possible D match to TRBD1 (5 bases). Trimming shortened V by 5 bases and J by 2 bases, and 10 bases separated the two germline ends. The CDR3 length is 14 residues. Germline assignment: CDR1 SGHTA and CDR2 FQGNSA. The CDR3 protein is CASSTRVGNQPQHF. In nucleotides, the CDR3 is TGTGCCAGCAGCACCAGGGTAGGCAATCAGCCCCAGCATTTT.

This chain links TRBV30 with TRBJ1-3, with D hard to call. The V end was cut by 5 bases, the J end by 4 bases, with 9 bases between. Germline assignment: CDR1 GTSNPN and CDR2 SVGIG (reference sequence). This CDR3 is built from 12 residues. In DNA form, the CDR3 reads TGTGCCTGGGGGCGCGGGGGAAACACCATATATTTT. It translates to CAWGRGGNTIYF.

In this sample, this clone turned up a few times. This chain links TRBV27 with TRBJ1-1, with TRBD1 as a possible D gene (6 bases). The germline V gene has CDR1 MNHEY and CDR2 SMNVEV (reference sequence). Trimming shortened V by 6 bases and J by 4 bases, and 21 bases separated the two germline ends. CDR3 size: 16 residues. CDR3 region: CASRRVGGLGGTEAFF. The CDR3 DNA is TGTGCCAGCAGAAGGGTCGGGGGGCTAGGTGGCACTGAAGCTTTCTTT.

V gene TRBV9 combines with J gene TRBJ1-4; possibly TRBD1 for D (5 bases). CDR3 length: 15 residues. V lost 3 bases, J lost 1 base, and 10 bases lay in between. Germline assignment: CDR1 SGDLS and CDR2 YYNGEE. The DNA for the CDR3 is TGTGCCAGCAGCGGGCCAGGGTTAACTAATGAAAAACTGTTTTTT. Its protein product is CASSGPGLTNEKLFF.

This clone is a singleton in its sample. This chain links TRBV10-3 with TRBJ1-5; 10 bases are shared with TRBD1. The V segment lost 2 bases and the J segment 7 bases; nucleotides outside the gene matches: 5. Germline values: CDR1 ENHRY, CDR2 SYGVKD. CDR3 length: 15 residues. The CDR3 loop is CAISERQGADQPQHF. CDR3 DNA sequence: TGTGCCATCAGTGAGAGACAGGGGGCGGACCAGCCCCAGCATTTT.

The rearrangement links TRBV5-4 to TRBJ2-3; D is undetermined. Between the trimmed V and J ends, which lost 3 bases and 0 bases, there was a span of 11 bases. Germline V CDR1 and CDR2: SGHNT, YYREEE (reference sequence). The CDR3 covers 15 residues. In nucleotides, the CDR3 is TGTGCCAGCAGCTCCCGGGTCTCTAGCACAGATACGCAGTATTTT. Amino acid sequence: CASSSRVSSTDTQYF.